These T cell receptor beta chains were read from a single sample in a study of technical replicates of blood from a few donors. Only in-frame clones appear in the TCRdb table, and some are missing; sequencing was by immunoSEQ multiplex PCR. The table records tens of thousands of clones, 85% to 90% of them present only once. Sequencing was carried out using PBMCs. The origin of the receptors is a human donor in good health. Some clones in this sample may be carry-over from other donors' samples. Both conserved end residues are part of each CDR3. Each record gives: J gene, clone size, D gene, V gene, CDR3 protein, CDR3 DNA. The D gene is left open where the match is weak. Size tells how often a clone was seen (once, few, many) or the class of an expanded clone, and some rows leave it out.

j_gene: TRBJ2-3; abundance: NA; d_gene: NA; v_gene: TRBV5-6; CDR3aa: CASSLALSGTDTQYF; CDR3nt: TGTGCCAGCAGCTTGGCCCTCTCGGGCACAGATACGCAGTATTTT
j_gene: TRBJ2-7; abundance: NA; d_gene: NA; v_gene: TRBV9; CDR3aa: CASGETPGEQYF; CDR3nt: TGTGCCAGCGGGGAGACTCCCGGCGAGCAGTACTTC
j_gene: TRBJ1-3; abundance: NA; d_gene: NA; v_gene: TRBV5-1; CDR3aa: CASSLGVRDSGNTIYF; CDR3nt: TGCGCCAGCAGCTTGGGGGTCCGGGACTCTGGAAACACCATATATTTT
j_gene: TRBJ2-7; abundance: NA; d_gene: NA; v_gene: TRBV9; CDR3aa: CASGGLNRGGEQYF; CDR3nt: TGTGCCAGCGGAGGGCTCAACAGGGGTGGGGAGCAGTACTTC
j_gene: TRBJ2-4; abundance: NA; d_gene: TRBD2; v_gene: TRBV4-2; CDR3aa: CASSQVGLAGPLAKNIQYF; CDR3nt: TGTGCCAGCAGCCAAGTAGGGCTAGCGGGGCCTCTAGCCAAAAACATTCAGTACTTC
j_gene: TRBJ2-7; abundance: NA; d_gene: NA; v_gene: TRBV4-2; CDR3aa: CASSQDRDKGGEQYF; CDR3nt: TGTGCCAGCAGCCAAGATCGTGATAAGGGAGGCGAGCAGTACTTC
j_gene: TRBJ2-6; abundance: NA; d_gene: TRBD2; v_gene: TRBV6-6; CDR3aa: CASSPAGGLGANVLTF; CDR3nt: TGTGCCAGCAGTCCCGCGGGAGGGCTTGGGGCCAACGTCCTGACTTTC
j_gene: TRBJ2-7; abundance: NA; d_gene: TRBD2; v_gene: TRBV5-1; CDR3aa: CASGLAGVPEQYF; CDR3nt: TGCGCCAGCGGACTAGCGGGAGTGCCCGAGCAGTACTTC
j_gene: TRBJ2-1; abundance: NA; d_gene: TRBD1; v_gene: TRBV6-4; CDR3aa: CASRDRRYNEQFF; CDR3nt: TGTGCCAGCAGGGACAGGAGATACAATGAGCAGTTCTTC
j_gene: TRBJ1-1; abundance: NA; d_gene: NA; v_gene: TRBV6-5; CDR3aa: CASSGTGTTNTEAFF; CDR3nt: TGTGCCAGCAGTGGAACAGGGACGACGAACACTGAAGCTTTCTTT
j_gene: TRBJ2-1; abundance: NA; d_gene: TRBD2; v_gene: TRBV9; CDR3aa: CASSVASGSRNEQFF; CDR3nt: TGTGCCAGCAGCGTCGCCAGCGGGAGTAGGAATGAGCAGTTCTTC
j_gene: TRBJ1-1; abundance: NA; d_gene: TRBD1; v_gene: TRBV5-4; CDR3aa: CASSPRTGRSDTEAFF; CDR3nt: TGTGCCAGCAGCCCACGGACAGGGCGGAGTGACACTGAAGCTTTCTTT
j_gene: TRBJ1-1; abundance: NA; d_gene: NA; v_gene: TRBV7-2; CDR3aa: CASSLSRQANEAFF; CDR3nt: TGTGCCAGCAGCTTATCTCGCCAGGCCAATGAAGCTTTCTTT
j_gene: TRBJ2-5; abundance: few; d_gene: NA; v_gene: TRBV15; CDR3aa: CATSGPERGFQETQYF; CDR3nt: TGTGCCACCAGCGGACCAGAACGGGGGTTCCAAGAGACCCAGTACTTC
j_gene: TRBJ2-3; abundance: NA; d_gene: NA; v_gene: TRBV7-2; CDR3aa: CASSLGIASTDTQYF; CDR3nt: TGTGCCAGCAGCTTAGGCATAGCGAGCACAGATACGCAGTATTTT
j_gene: TRBJ1-6; abundance: NA; d_gene: TRBD1; v_gene: TRBV4-3; CDR3aa: CANSQRATGQVNSPLHF; CDR3nt: TGCGCCAACAGCCAACGTGCTACGGGACAGGTTAATTCACCCCTCCACTTT
j_gene: TRBJ2-6; abundance: NA; d_gene: NA; v_gene: TRBV19; CDR3aa: CASSIGQTGANVLTF; CDR3nt: TGTGCCAGTAGTATAGGGCAGACTGGGGCCAACGTCCTGACTTTC
j_gene: TRBJ1-5; abundance: NA; d_gene: NA; v_gene: TRBV29-1; CDR3aa: CSVGGFSNQPQHF; CDR3nt: TGCAGCGTTGGCGGTTTTAGCAATCAGCCCCAGCATTTT
j_gene: TRBJ1-2; abundance: NA; d_gene: TRBD1; v_gene: TRBV27; CDR3aa: CASSLLGDRSYGYTF; CDR3nt: TGTGCCAGCAGTTTATTAGGGGACAGGAGCTATGGCTACACCTTC
j_gene: TRBJ2-3; abundance: NA; d_gene: NA; v_gene: TRBV10-3; CDR3aa: CAISDVTDTDTQYF; CDR3nt: TGTGCCATCAGTGATGTTACTGACACAGATACGCAGTATTTT
j_gene: TRBJ2-5; abundance: NA; d_gene: NA; v_gene: TRBV15; CDR3aa: CATSRSGVGGNQETQYF; CDR3nt: TGTGCCACCAGCAGATCAGGGGTGGGGGGGAACCAAGAGACCCAGTACTTC
j_gene: TRBJ2-1; abundance: NA; d_gene: TRBD1; v_gene: TRBV6-4; CDR3aa: CASSVRGTGGGEQFF; CDR3nt: TGTGCCAGCAGTGTCCGGGGGACAGGGGGCGGTGAGCAGTTCTTC
j_gene: TRBJ2-1; abundance: NA; d_gene: TRBD2; v_gene: TRBV7-2; CDR3aa: CASREAGGRYNEQFF; CDR3nt: TGTGCCAGCAGGGAAGCGGGGGGGCGCTACAATGAGCAGTTCTTC
j_gene: TRBJ1-2; abundance: NA; d_gene: TRBD1; v_gene: TRBV9; CDR3aa: CASSTGQGGNYGYTF; CDR3nt: TGTGCCAGCAGCACCGGACAGGGGGGCAACTATGGCTACACCTTC
j_gene: TRBJ1-1; abundance: NA; d_gene: TRBD1; v_gene: TRBV25-1; CDR3aa: CASSSQDRGDTEAFF; CDR3nt: TGTGCCAGCAGTTCACAGGACAGGGGTGACACTGAAGCTTTCTTT
j_gene: TRBJ1-2; abundance: once; d_gene: NA; v_gene: TRBV25-1; CDR3aa: CASKFQDSYGYTF; CDR3nt: TGTGCCAGCAAATTTCAGGACAGCTATGGCTACACCTTC
j_gene: TRBJ1-4; abundance: NA; d_gene: NA; v_gene: TRBV7-6; CDR3aa: CASSLGIATNEKLFF; CDR3nt: TGTGCCAGCAGCTTAGGTATCGCAACTAATGAAAAACTGTTTTTT
j_gene: TRBJ2-5; abundance: NA; d_gene: TRBD1; v_gene: TRBV29-1; CDR3aa: CSVQGTAVQETQYF; CDR3nt: TGCAGCGTCCAGGGGACAGCAGTACAAGAGACCCAGTACTTC
j_gene: TRBJ2-7; abundance: few; d_gene: TRBD2; v_gene: TRBV13; CDR3aa: CASSLEGGTSGSSYEQYF; CDR3nt: TGTGCCAGCAGCTTAGAGGGGGGGACTAGCGGGAGCTCCTACGAGCAGTACTTC
j_gene: TRBJ2-3; abundance: once; d_gene: NA; v_gene: TRBV5-6; CDR3aa: CASSSELDTQYF; CDR3nt: TGTGCCAGCAGCTCGGAGCTGGATACGCAGTATTTT
j_gene: TRBJ2-5; abundance: NA; d_gene: NA; v_gene: TRBV5-8; CDR3aa: CASSLTGTDRETQYF; CDR3nt: TGTGCCAGCAGCTTGACCGGGACGGACAGAGAGACCCAGTACTTC
j_gene: TRBJ1-2; abundance: NA; d_gene: NA; v_gene: TRBV27; CDR3aa: CASSPRLGRREDYGYTF; CDR3nt: TGTGCCAGCAGCCCCCGCCTGGGTCGCAGGGAGGACTATGGCTACACCTTC
j_gene: TRBJ1-6; abundance: NA; d_gene: NA; v_gene: TRBV7-3; CDR3aa: CASSLGSNYNSPLHF; CDR3nt: TGTGCCAGCAGCTTAGGCAGTAACTATAATTCACCCCTCCACTTT
j_gene: TRBJ2-2; abundance: NA; d_gene: TRBD1; v_gene: TRBV5-1; CDR3aa: CASSLQQGSTGELFF; CDR3nt: TGCGCCAGCAGCTTGCAACAGGGGAGCACCGGGGAGCTGTTTTTT
j_gene: TRBJ2-7; abundance: NA; d_gene: NA; v_gene: TRBV6-5; CDR3aa: CASSYRAGSYEQYF; CDR3nt: TGTGCCAGCAGTTACAGGGCAGGGTCCTACGAGCAGTACTTC
j_gene: TRBJ2-5; abundance: NA; d_gene: NA; v_gene: TRBV7-2; CDR3aa: CASSSRETQYF; CDR3nt: TGTGCCAGCAGTTCCAGAGAGACCCAGTACTTC
j_gene: TRBJ1-1; abundance: NA; d_gene: NA; v_gene: TRBV6-4; CDR3aa: CASSYRVGSEAFF; CDR3nt: TGTGCCAGCAGTTACAGGGTCGGCTCTGAAGCTTTCTTT
j_gene: TRBJ1-5; abundance: NA; d_gene: TRBD1; v_gene: TRBV5-1; CDR3aa: CASSLLPGTGRGSNQPQHF; CDR3nt: TGCGCCAGCAGCTTGCTACCCGGGACAGGGAGAGGGAGCAATCAGCCCCAGCATTTT
j_gene: TRBJ1-2; abundance: NA; d_gene: NA; v_gene: TRBV5-1; CDR3aa: CASSLTEDYGYTF; CDR3nt: TGCGCCAGCAGCTTGACAGAAGACTATGGCTACACCTTC
j_gene: TRBJ2-2; abundance: NA; d_gene: NA; v_gene: TRBV11-1; CDR3aa: CASREGGYTGELFF; CDR3nt: TGTGCCAGCCGAGAGGGGGGGTACACCGGGGAGCTGTTTTTT
j_gene: TRBJ2-6; abundance: NA; d_gene: NA; v_gene: TRBV6-1; CDR3aa: CASSERGNGANVLTF; CDR3nt: TGTGCCAGCAGTGAAAGGGGAAATGGGGCCAACGTCCTGACTTTC
j_gene: TRBJ2-1; abundance: NA; d_gene: TRBD2; v_gene: TRBV6-4; CDR3aa: CASSSLAGPYEQFF; CDR3nt: TGTGCCAGCAGTAGTCTAGCGGGACCCTATGAGCAGTTCTTC
j_gene: TRBJ1-1; abundance: few; d_gene: TRBD1; v_gene: TRBV7-9; CDR3aa: CASSSDRVENTEAFF; CDR3nt: TGTGCCAGCAGCTCAGACAGGGTCGAGAACACTGAAGCTTTCTTT
j_gene: TRBJ2-1; abundance: NA; d_gene: TRBD2; v_gene: TRBV7-9; CDR3aa: CASSPSGSPEFF; CDR3nt: TGTGCCAGCAGCCCTAGCGGGAGTCCGGAGTTCTTC
j_gene: TRBJ2-4; abundance: NA; d_gene: TRBD2; v_gene: TRBV29-1; CDR3aa: CSFEGTSGTPVGKNIQYF; CDR3nt: TGCAGCTTCGAGGGGACTAGCGGGACACCCGTGGGCAAAAACATTCAGTACTTC
j_gene: TRBJ1-1; abundance: NA; d_gene: NA; v_gene: TRBV18; CDR3aa: CASSPGITGKRAEAFF; CDR3nt: TGTGCCAGCTCACCAGGGATCACAGGGAAGAGGGCAGAAGCTTTCTTT
j_gene: TRBJ1-5; abundance: NA; d_gene: NA; v_gene: TRBV15; CDR3aa: CATSRDYSGVGFSNQPQHF; CDR3nt: TGTGCCACCAGCAGAGATTATTCAGGGGTTGGATTTAGCAATCAGCCCCAGCATTTT
j_gene: TRBJ1-1; abundance: NA; d_gene: NA; v_gene: TRBV27; CDR3aa: CASSLQGSTEAFF; CDR3nt: TGTGCCAGCAGTTTACAGGGGTCCACTGAAGCTTTCTTT
j_gene: TRBJ2-1; abundance: NA; d_gene: TRBD2; v_gene: TRBV7-2; CDR3aa: CASSLDRGLAYNEQFF; CDR3nt: TGTGCCAGCAGCTTAGATCGGGGACTAGCCTACAATGAGCAGTTCTTC
j_gene: TRBJ1-5; abundance: NA; d_gene: TRBD1; v_gene: TRBV2; CDR3aa: CASSSQGAYQPQHF; CDR3nt: TGTGCCAGCAGCTCACAGGGGGCGTACCAGCCCCAGCATTTT
j_gene: TRBJ2-1; abundance: NA; d_gene: TRBD2; v_gene: TRBV6-1; CDR3aa: CASSAPVLAVIYNEQFF; CDR3nt: TGTGCCAGCAGTGCACCCGTTCTAGCGGTGATCTACAATGAGCAGTTCTTC
j_gene: TRBJ1-1; abundance: NA; d_gene: NA; v_gene: TRBV29-1; CDR3aa: CSVEQGPMNTEAFF; CDR3nt: TGCAGCGTTGAACAGGGGCCGATGAACACTGAAGCTTTCTTT
j_gene: TRBJ1-1; abundance: NA; d_gene: NA; v_gene: TRBV5-4; CDR3aa: CASSFLTGRAEAFF; CDR3nt: TGTGCCAGCAGCTTCCTAACAGGGAGGGCTGAAGCTTTCTTT
j_gene: TRBJ1-2; abundance: NA; d_gene: TRBD1; v_gene: TRBV18; CDR3aa: CASSESPGQGNYGYTF; CDR3nt: TGTGCCAGCTCAGAAAGTCCCGGACAGGGTAACTATGGCTACACCTTC
j_gene: TRBJ2-5; abundance: NA; d_gene: TRBD2; v_gene: TRBV5-6; CDR3aa: CASSLLAGTETQYF; CDR3nt: TGTGCCAGCAGCTTGCTAGCGGGGACGGAGACCCAGTACTTC